The source of this T cell receptor (beta chain) is a study of blood T cell repertoires in COVID-19. This clone appeared a few times. Germline lookup yields CDR1 SGHAT and CDR2 FQNNGV. There are 11 residues in the CDR3. Between the trimmed V and J ends, which lost 4 bases and 2 bases, there was a span of 3 bases. Generated by immunoSEQ multiplex PCR, the TCRdb table keeps only in-frame clones and is missing some. Here the sample spans about 170,000 clones, 65% to 85% being singletons. The V call is TRBV11-2, the J call TRBJ2-7, with D unresolved. The sequence was collected from a man between 65 and 80 years old with active or convalescent COVID-19. Sequenced: peripheral blood. This CDR3 reads CASSYTYEQYF. The CDR3 DNA follows: TGTGCCAGCAGCTACACCTACGAGCAGTACTTC.